This entry is about one T cell receptor (beta chain). One entry per CDR3 protein, without DNA, is what TCRdb gives after re-calling the 5' RACE reads. The data show 150,000 or so distinct CDR3 sequences, and the top ten clones hold 37%. The data were taken from a study of T cells expressing NK-cell markers. Study as a whole: Seven sequenced donors out of eight were HCMV-seropositive, one seronegative.

The clonotype originates from a woman aged 50 to 60 in good health. Sequenced sample: blood T cells: a sorted CD56 or NKG2C T cell subset, CD4+ or CD8+ T cells, or bulk PBMC T cells (not recorded which).

CDR3 loop: CSARGQGAYTGELFF. The genes are TRBV20-1 and TRBJ2-2; TCRdb's D gene call, TRBD1, goes unchecked for lack of DNA. There are 15 residues in the CDR3. Germline V gene lookup returns CDR1 DFQATT and CDR2 SNEGSKA (reference sequence).